The 27 T cell receptor beta chains below were found in one sample sequenced in a study of blood T cell repertoires in COVID-19. Produced via immunoSEQ multiplex PCR; TCRdb's table is partial and in-frame only. The top ten clones hold 14% to 15% of a sample with about 34,000 clones, around 90% of them seen once. Sequenced input: peripheral blood. These receptors were taken from a man aged 55-75 years with active COVID-19.

The chain is built from TRBV12-3 or TRBV12-4 and TRBJ2-3, with 7 nucleotides matching TRBD2. After removal of 7 bases from V and 4 bases from J, the junction contained 5 bases not matched to a gene. The CDR3 runs to 13 residues. CDR3 nucleotides: TGTGCCAGCACCGCGGGGAGGGCAGATACGCAGTATTTT. Its protein is CASTAGRADTQYF.

The genes are TRBV11-2 and TRBJ1-3; D not resolved. Germline values: CDR1 SGHAT, CDR2 FQNNGV. The V end was cut by 0 bases, the J end by 0 bases, with 12 bases between. This CDR3 has 17 amino acids. CDR3 nucleotides: TGTGCCAGCAGCTTAGATCGGGGTTTCAGCTCTGGAAACACCATATATTTT. It is translated as CASSLDRGFSSGNTIYF.

This rearrangement joins TRBV4-1 to TRBJ2-1, with D perhaps TRBD2 (6 bases). The CDR3 length is 15 residues. Deletions cut 3 bases from V and 6 bases from J, with 15 bases between. Germline V CDR1 and CDR2: MGHRA, YSYEKL. CDR3 amino acids: CASSQPHAGTNEQFF. CDR3 DNA: TGCGCCAGCAGCCAGCCCCATGCGGGGACCAATGAGCAGTTCTTC.

V usage is TRBV2 and J usage is TRBJ2-7; TRBD2 aligns across 9 bases. Losses at the gene ends were 3 bases for V and 6 bases for J; bases not matched to a gene: 6. This CDR3 is built from 14 residues. The germline V gene encodes CDR1 SNHLY and CDR2 FYNNEI. CDR3 in DNA: TGTGCCAGCAGTGAGGTAGCGGGAGAACTCGAGCAGTACTTC. It codes for CASSEVAGELEQYF.

This clone was recorded once. CDR3 protein: CASSFAREREQYF. Here the CDR3 DNA reads TGTGCCAGCAGCTTTGCCCGAGAACGAGAGCAGTACTTC. V and J are TRBV5-4 and TRBJ2-7; no definite D call. V shed 2 bases and J shed 7 bases, with 13 bases lying between them. Looked up from germline, CDR1 is SGHNT and CDR2 is YYREEE (reference sequence). There are 13 residues in the CDR3.

V usage is TRBV5-1 and J usage is TRBJ1-5; D may be TRBD1 (6 bases). V lost 4 bases, J lost 0 bases, and 23 bases lay in between. This CDR3 region has 19 residues. CDR1 SGHRS and CDR2 YFSETQ come from the germline V gene. The CDR3: CASSRTGTKHTYSNQPQHF. The CDR3 region has the DNA TGCGCCAGCAGCCGTACCGGGACAAAGCACACTTATAGCAATCAGCCCCAGCATTTT.

The V and J genes are TRBV10-3 and TRBJ1-2, with 7 bases identical to TRBD1. This CDR3 comprises 13 residues. Unmatched junction bases numbered 4, after V lost 6 bases and J lost 3 bases. Germline V gene lookup returns CDR1 ENHRY and CDR2 SYGVKD. CDR3 bases: TGTGCCATCAGCACAGGGGAGGACTATGGCTACACCTTC. This gives the protein CAISTGEDYGYTF.

The chain links TRBV18 to TRBJ2-7; D may be TRBD2 (5 bases). V lost 4 bases and J 0 bases, leaving 16 bases between the germline ends. Germline V gene sequence: CDR1 KGHSH, CDR2 LQKENI. This CDR3 region has 16 residues. CDR3 amino acids: CASSLRQPGSSYEQYF. The CDR3 bases are TGTGCCAGCTCACTACGCCAACCTGGGAGCTCCTACGAGCAGTACTTC. Supplemented by reference TRBV18 and TRBJ2-7, the full variable domain reads NAGVMQNPRHLVRRRGQEARLRCSPMKGHSHVYWYRQLPEEGLKFMVYLQKENIIDESGMPKERFSAEFPKEGPSILRIQQVVRGDSAAYFCASSLRQPGSSYEQYFGPGTRLTVT.

The J gene is TRBJ1-2, the V gene TRBV12-5; 7 nucleotides agree with TRBD1. The junction had 9 bases not matched to a gene; V was cut back by 2 bases and J by 6 bases. The CDR3 has 15 amino acids. Germline CDR1 reads LGHNT; CDR2 reads FRNRAP. CDR3 region: CASGLRLQGLHGYTF. CDR3 in DNA: TGTGCTAGTGGTTTGAGGTTACAGGGGCTGCATGGCTACACCTTC.

J is TRBJ1-1 and V is TRBV5-1; D might be TRBD1 (6 bases). This CDR3 spans 14 amino acids. The V end was cut by 2 bases, the J end by 2 bases, with 10 bases between. Looked up from germline, CDR1 is SGHRS and CDR2 is YFSETQ. The CDR3 DNA reads as TGCGCCAGCAGCTTCGGGACAACTAACACTGAAGCTTTCTTT. This codes for CASSFGTTNTEAFF.

This rearrangement joins TRBV28 to TRBJ2-2, with 10 bases identical to TRBD1. Germline V gene sequence: CDR1 MDHEN, CDR2 SYDVKM. The J segment lost 0 bases and the V segment lost 4 bases, leaving 14 bases of the junction unmatched. CDR3 length: 20 residues. DNA for the CDR3: TGTGCCAGCAGTTCCCCCTGGGCGGGACAGGGGACCTCGAACACCGGGGAGCTGTTTTTT. It is translated as CASSSPWAGQGTSNTGELFF.

V usage is TRBV5-1 and J usage is TRBJ2-7; perhaps TRBD1 as D (6 bases). This CDR3 has 15 amino acids. Germline lookup yields CDR1 SGHRS and CDR2 YFSETQ. The V and J ends lost 5 bases and 2 bases respectively, with 17 bases between them. The CDR3 coding sequence is TGCGCCAGCAGTCATACCGGGACACCACCCTACGAGCAGTACTTC. Its translation is CASSHTGTPPYEQYF.

This clone was counted a few times. The rearrangement joins TRBV4-1 to TRBJ1-5; D remains unclear. The CDR3 consists of 16 residues. Germline V lookup: CDR1 MGHRA, CDR2 YSYEKL. The V and J ends lost 0 bases and 5 bases respectively, with 14 bases between them. The CDR3 here is CASSQDLAGSHQPQHF. DNA of the CDR3: TGCGCCAGCAGCCAAGATCTCGCCGGGTCCCATCAGCCCCAGCATTTT.

The genes are TRBV28 and TRBJ1-5; the D is unclear. V dropped 6 bases and J dropped 10 bases, with 13 bases sitting between them. Germline assignment: CDR1 MDHEN and CDR2 SYDVKM. This CDR3 spans 12 amino acids. CDR3 loop: CASRNIASPQHF. The CDR3 DNA sequence: TGTGCCAGCAGAAATATAGCTTCTCCCCAGCATTTT.

This clone was detected once. The chain employs TRBV5-1 and TRBJ2-5, with TRBD2 matching over 8 bases. There are 14 residues in the CDR3. Trimming at V came to 0 bases and at J to 5 bases, leaving 3 bases not matched to a gene. The germline V gene encodes CDR1 SGHRS and CDR2 YFSETQ. CDR3 residues: CASSLVGRAETQYF. In DNA form, the CDR3 reads TGCGCCAGCAGCTTGGTCGGGAGGGCTGAGACCCAGTACTTC.

The rearrangement links TRBV15 to TRBJ2-5; 7 nucleotides match TRBD2. The germline CDR1 and CDR2 sequences are LNHNV and YYDKDF (reference sequence). J lost 3 bases, V lost 1 base, and 14 bases had no gene match. The CDR3 runs 18 residues. Here the CDR3 reads CATSRGEGPFDVEETQYF. In DNA form, the CDR3 reads TGTGCCACCAGCAGAGGGGAGGGTCCCTTTGATGTGGAAGAGACCCAGTACTTC.

The V gene is TRBV20-1, the J gene TRBJ2-7, with D uncertain. V was pared by 6 bases and J by 0 bases, with 12 bases between. Looked up from germline, CDR1 is DFQATT and CDR2 is SNEGSKA (reference sequence). The length of the CDR3 is 13 residues. The CDR3 sequence is CSASTQVSYEQYF. The CDR3 DNA is TGCAGTGCCAGTACTCAAGTCTCCTACGAGCAGTACTTC.

The chain carries TRBV5-4 and TRBJ2-5; 12 nucleotides align to TRBD1. V lost 4 bases, J lost 4 bases, and 2 bases stayed unmatched. CDR3 length: 14 amino acids. Per the germline V gene, CDR1 is SGHNT and CDR2 is YYREEE (reference sequence). The chain's CDR3 is CASSRGQGAETQYF. CDR3 in DNA: TGTGCCAGCAGCCGGGGACAGGGGGCAGAGACCCAGTACTTC.

V is TRBV5-1 and J is TRBJ2-5; the D is unclear. Trimming shortened V by 7 bases and J by 5 bases, and 9 bases separated the two germline ends. Germline assignment: CDR1 SGHRS and CDR2 YFSETQ. The CDR3 consists of 11 residues. The DNA of the CDR3 is TGCGCCAGCGGTCCTCAGGAGACCCAGTACTTC. Translating gives CASGPQETQYF.

The chain recombines TRBV6-5 with TRBJ2-7; D gene ambiguous. The ends were cut back, 6 bases at V and 2 bases at J, with 11 bases in the middle. The CDR3 consists of 13 residues. Germline CDR1 and CDR2: MNHEY and SVGAGI. The CDR3 bases are TGTGCCAGCAGAGTACAGCTTGCCTACGAGCAGTACTTC. Its translation is CASRVQLAYEQYF.

V usage is TRBV5-1 and J usage is TRBJ2-5; D uncertain. Trimming took off 3 bases at V and 5 bases at J, with 17 bases between the two ends. The CDR3 has 15 amino acids. CDR1 and CDR2 from the germline V gene are SGHRS and YFSETQ. The CDR3, as DNA: TGCGCCAGCAGCTCGACTCGTGCGAGTTGGGAGACCCAGTACTTC. Residues: CASSSTRASWETQYF.

The rearrangement links TRBV11-3 to TRBJ2-7, with 13 bases lining up with TRBD2. The CDR3 is 15 amino acids. Germline V gives CDR1 SGHNT, CDR2 YENEEA. The trim removed 8 bases at V and 2 bases at J, leaving 6 bases unmatched. CDR3 DNA sequence: TGTGCCAGCTTTTGGACTAGCGGGAGCCCCTACGAGCAGTACTTC. This translates into CASFWTSGSPYEQYF.

J is TRBJ2-7 and V is TRBV27; 9 nucleotides agree with TRBD1. Germline V gives CDR1 MNHEY, CDR2 SMNVEV (reference sequence). This CDR3 is built from 13 residues. Trimming cost V 5 bases and J 6 bases; bases outside gene matches: 5. The CDR3 region is CASSGTGRGEQYF. The DNA for the CDR3 is TGTGCCAGCAGTGGGACAGGGAGAGGCGAGCAGTACTTC.

The rearrangement links TRBV19 to TRBJ2-1; D is perhaps TRBD1 (6 bases). Germline CDR1 LNHDA, CDR2 SQIVND (reference sequence). CDR3 length: 17 amino acids. V lost 6 bases to trimming and J lost 3 bases, with 21 bases between them. CDR3 sequence: CASSPQEGGAYYNEQFF. The CDR3 DNA sequence: TGTGCCAGTAGCCCTCAAGAAGGGGGAGCATACTACAATGAGCAGTTCTTC.

The chain employs TRBV27 and TRBJ2-7; 15 bases are shared with TRBD2. The CDR3 sequence is 17 residues long. Germline V lookup: CDR1 MNHEY, CDR2 SMNVEV (reference sequence). Trimming took 5 bases from V and 7 from J; bases not matched to a gene: 12. The CDR3 here is CASSQGDPGLAGGEQYF. The CDR3 coding sequence is TGTGCCAGCAGTCAAGGGGACCCGGGACTAGCGGGAGGTGAGCAGTACTTC.

Only one count was recorded for this clone. This rearrangement joins TRBV25-1 to TRBJ2-6; perhaps TRBD1 as D (5 bases). Germline CDR1 reads MGHDK; CDR2 reads SYGVNS. V was clipped by 3 bases and J by 4 bases, with 16 bases between them. This CDR3 is 17 amino acids long. The CDR3 loop reads CASSEAGRGAGANVLTF. The CDR3 DNA follows: TGTGCCAGCAGTGAGGCCGGAAGGGGTGCCGGGGCCAACGTCCTGACTTTC.

CDR3 nucleotide sequence: TGTGCCAGCAGCCCACAGGGGAGTGGAAACACCATATATTTT. Translation gives CASSPQGSGNTIYF. This rearrangement joins TRBV7-2 to TRBJ1-3; 7 bases are a match to TRBD1. After removal of 5 bases from V and 3 bases from J, the junction contained 4 bases not matched to a gene. Germline-derived CDR1 and CDR2 are SGHTA and FQGNSA. CDR3 size: 14 residues.